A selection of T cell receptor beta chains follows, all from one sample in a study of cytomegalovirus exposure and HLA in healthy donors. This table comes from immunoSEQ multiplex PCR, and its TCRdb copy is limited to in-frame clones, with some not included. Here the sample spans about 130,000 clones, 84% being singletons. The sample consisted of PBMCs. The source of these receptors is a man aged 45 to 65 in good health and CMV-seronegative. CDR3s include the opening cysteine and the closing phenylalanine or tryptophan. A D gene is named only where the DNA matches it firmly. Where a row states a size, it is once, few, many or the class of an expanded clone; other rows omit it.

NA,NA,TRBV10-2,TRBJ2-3,CASSEIGGGEDTQYF,TGCGCCAGCAGTGAGATTGGAGGGGGCGAAGATACGCAGTATTTT
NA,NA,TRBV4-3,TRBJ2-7,CASSQDRRRGIYEQYF,TGCGCCAGCAGCCAAGATCGCCGCAGGGGTATTTACGAGCAGTACTTC
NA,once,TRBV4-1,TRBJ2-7,CASSQGGGRDEQYF,TGCGCCAGCAGCCAAGGGGGAGGTAGGGACGAGCAGTACTTC
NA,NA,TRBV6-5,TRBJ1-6,CASSYWARNNSPLHF,TGTGCCAGCAGTTACTGGGCCAGAAATAATTCACCCCTCCACTTT
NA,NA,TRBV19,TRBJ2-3,CASSWSVGRSTDTQYF,TGTGCCAGTAGTTGGAGCGTTGGTAGATCCACAGATACGCAGTATTTT
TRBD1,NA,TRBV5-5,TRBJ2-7,CASSYGQGGEQYF,TGTGCCAGCAGCTACGGACAGGGAGGCGAGCAGTACTTC
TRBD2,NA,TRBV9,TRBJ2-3,CASSVEASGGDTQYF,TGTGCCAGCAGCGTAGAGGCTAGCGGGGGGGATACGCAGTATTTT
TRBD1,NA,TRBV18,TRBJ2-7,CASSPDRSREQYF,TGTGCCAGCTCACCGGACAGGTCCCGCGAGCAGTACTTC
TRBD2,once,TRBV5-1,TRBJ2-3,CASSSRTSGVGTSTDTQYF,TGCGCCAGCAGCTCCCGGACTAGCGGGGTGGGTACTAGCACAGATACGCAGTATTTT
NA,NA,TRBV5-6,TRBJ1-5,CASSLGRVWNQPQHF,TGTGCCAGCAGCTTGGGCAGGGTGTGGAATCAGCCCCAGCATTTT
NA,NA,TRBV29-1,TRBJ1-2,CSALGRLLGGYYGYTF,TGCAGCGCCCTAGGCCGGTTGCTCGGGGGGTACTATGGCTACACCTTC
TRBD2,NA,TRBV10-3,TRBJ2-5,CAIRPLAGGSGEQYF,TGTGCCATCCGGCCCTTAGCGGGCGGCTCGGGAGAGCAGTACTTC
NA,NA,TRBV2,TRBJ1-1,CASSPSEKGVAFF,TGTGCCAGCAGCCCTAGCGAGAAGGGAGTAGCTTTCTTT
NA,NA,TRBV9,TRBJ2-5,CASSLASGALSLETQYF,TGTGCCAGCAGCCTGGCGAGTGGGGCGCTATCCCTAGAGACCCAGTACTTC
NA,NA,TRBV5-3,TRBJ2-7,CAFQGPGQAHEQYF,TGTGCCTTCCAAGGGCCAGGGCAGGCCCACGAGCAGTACTTC
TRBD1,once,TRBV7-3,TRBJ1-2,CASSSGQGALGYTF,TGTGCCAGCAGCTCGGGACAGGGGGCTCTTGGCTACACCTTC
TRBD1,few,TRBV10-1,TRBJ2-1,CASSESTGGHNEQFF,TGCGCCAGCAGTGAGTCTACAGGGGGACACAATGAGCAGTTCTTC
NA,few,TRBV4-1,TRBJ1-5,CASSQPGPRANQPQHF,TGCGCCAGCAGCCAACCTGGGCCACGAGCCAATCAGCCCCAGCATTTT
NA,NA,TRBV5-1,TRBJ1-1,CASSLQGQGLNTEAFF,TGCGCCAGCAGCTTGCAGGGGCAGGGTTTGAACACTGAAGCTTTCTTT
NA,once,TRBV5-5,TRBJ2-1,CASSLMGGSYNEQFF,TGTGCCAGCAGCTTAATGGGAGGCTCCTACAATGAGCAGTTCTTC
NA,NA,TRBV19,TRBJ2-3,CASSPQTDTQYF,TGTGCCAGTAGTCCTCAGACAGATACGCAGTATTTT
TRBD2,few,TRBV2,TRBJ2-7,CASKGLAAIEQYF,TGTGCCAGCAAGGGACTAGCGGCGATTGAGCAGTACTTC
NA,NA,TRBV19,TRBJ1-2,CASSLTLQERYTF,TGTGCCAGTAGCCTTACGCTACAGGAGCGCTACACCTTC
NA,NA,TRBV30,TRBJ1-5,CAWSAGMKPQHF,TGTGCCTGGAGCGCCGGGATGAAGCCCCAGCATTTT
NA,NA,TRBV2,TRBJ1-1,CASSAQKGDTEAFF,TGTGCCAGCAGTGCCCAGAAGGGAGACACTGAAGCTTTCTTT
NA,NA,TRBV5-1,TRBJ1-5,CASSFSGPEAQHF,TGCGCCAGCAGCTTTAGTGGCCCCGAGGCCCAGCATTTT
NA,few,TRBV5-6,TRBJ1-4,CASSLVNEKLFF,TGTGCCAGCAGCCTCGTTAATGAAAAACTGTTTTTT
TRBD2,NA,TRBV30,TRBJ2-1,CAWSRSGGNNEQFF,TGTGCCTGGAGTCGTAGCGGGGGGAACAATGAGCAGTTCTTC
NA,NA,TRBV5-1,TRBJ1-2,CASSLGWHPNYGYTF,TGCGCCAGCAGCCTGGGGTGGCACCCAAACTATGGCTACACCTTC
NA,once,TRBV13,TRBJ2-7,CASSFVTGFDEQYF,TGTGCCAGCAGCTTTGTTACAGGGTTCGACGAGCAGTACTTC
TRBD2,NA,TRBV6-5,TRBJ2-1,CASSFTSGGDNEQFF,TGTGCCAGCAGCTTTACTAGCGGGGGGGACAATGAGCAGTTCTTC
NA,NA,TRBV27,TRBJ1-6,CASKGKAQGYNSPLHF,TGTGCCAGCAAGGGGAAGGCCCAGGGCTATAATTCACCCCTCCACTTT
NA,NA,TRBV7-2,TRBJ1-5,CASSLMRDQPQHF,TGTGCCAGCAGCTTAATGCGGGATCAGCCCCAGCATTTT
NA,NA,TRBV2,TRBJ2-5,CASSEADRTQETQYF,TGTGCCAGCAGTGAAGCGGACAGAACGCAAGAGACCCAGTACTTC
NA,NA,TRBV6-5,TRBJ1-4,CASSSQGVLNEKLFF,TGTGCCAGCAGTTCACAGGGTGTCCTCAATGAAAAACTGTTTTTT
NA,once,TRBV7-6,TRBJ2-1,CASSLAHGYNEQFF,TGTGCCAGCAGCTTAGCGCACGGCTACAATGAGCAGTTCTTC
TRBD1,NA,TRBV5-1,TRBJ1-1,CASSLGPQGAGEAFF,TGCGCCAGCAGCTTGGGTCCCCAGGGGGCGGGTGAAGCTTTCTTT
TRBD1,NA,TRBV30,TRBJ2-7,CAWKTDRVYEQYF,TGTGCCTGGAAAACGGACAGGGTATACGAGCAGTACTTC
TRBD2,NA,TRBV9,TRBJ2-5,CASSVAVGTSGGFQETQYF,TGTGCCAGCAGCGTAGCTGTGGGGACTAGCGGGGGGTTCCAAGAGACCCAGTACTTC
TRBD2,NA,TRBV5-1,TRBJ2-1,CASSSSGVHSYNEQFF,TGCGCCAGCAGCTCTAGCGGGGTCCACTCCTACAATGAGCAGTTCTTC
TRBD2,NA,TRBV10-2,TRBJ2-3,CASSLAGSPDTQYF,TGCGCCAGCAGCCTAGCGGGGTCGCCAGATACGCAGTATTTT
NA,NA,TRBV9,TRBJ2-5,CASSGGLETQYF,TGTGCCAGCAGCGGGGGGCTGGAGACCCAGTACTTC
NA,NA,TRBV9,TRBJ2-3,CASSVAQGTDTQYF,TGTGCCAGCAGCGTAGCACAGGGCACAGATACGCAGTATTTT
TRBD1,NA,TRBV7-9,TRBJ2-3,CASSTGGLDTQYF,TGTGCCAGCAGCACAGGGGGTTTGGATACGCAGTATTTT
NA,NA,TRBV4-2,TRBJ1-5,CASSQESAGSQPQHF,TGTGCCAGCAGCCAAGAATCGGCAGGGTCTCAGCCCCAGCATTTT
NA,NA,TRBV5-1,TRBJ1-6,CASSPPRQDSPLHF,TGCGCCAGCAGCCCCCCCCGACAGGATTCACCCCTCCACTTT
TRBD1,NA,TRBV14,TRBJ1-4,CASSGTGVREKLFF,TGTGCCAGCAGCGGGACAGGGGTGAGGGAAAAACTGTTTTTT
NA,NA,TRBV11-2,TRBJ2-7,CASSLVDAGEQYF,TGTGCCAGCAGCTTAGTGGACGCGGGCGAGCAGTACTTC
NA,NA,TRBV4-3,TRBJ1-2,CASSPRTGDPYGYTF,TGCGCCAGCAGCCCCCGAACGGGGGACCCCTATGGCTACACCTTC
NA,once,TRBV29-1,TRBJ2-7,CSVASQGPDEQYF,TGCAGCGTTGCTTCCCAGGGGCCTGACGAGCAGTACTTC
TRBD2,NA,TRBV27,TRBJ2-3,CASTRGGSTDTQYF,TGTGCCAGCACGCGGGGGGGTAGCACAGATACGCAGTATTTT
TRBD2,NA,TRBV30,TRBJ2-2,CAWKRGGNTGELFF,TGTGCCTGGAAACGGGGGGGCAACACCGGGGAGCTGTTTTTT
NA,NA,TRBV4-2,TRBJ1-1,CASSQGGGGNTEAFF,TGTGCCAGCAGCCAGGGGGGTGGAGGGAACACTGAAGCTTTCTTT
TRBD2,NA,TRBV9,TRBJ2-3,CASSPAGGGLTDTQYF,TGTGCCAGCAGCCCAGCGGGGGGGGGCCTTACAGATACGCAGTATTTT
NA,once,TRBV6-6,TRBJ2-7,CASSYSSGITSYEQYF,TGTGCCAGCAGTTACTCGTCGGGGATAACCTCCTACGAGCAGTACTTC